This T cell receptor beta chain is drawn from a study of CD8 T cells in Susac syndrome. Background on the study: There were over five sequenced Susac syndrome patients with active disease and roughly 8 in remission. There were Susac syndrome patients who were therapy-naive at blood draw, others on corticosteroids, and others on intravenous immunoglobulin alone.

This clonotype has a single count. The CDR3 covers 14 residues. The germline gives CDR1 DFQATT, CDR2 SNEGSKA (reference sequence). Trimming shortened V by 6 bases and J by 4 bases, and 16 bases separated the two germline ends. An amount of RNA that ranged from 0.5 to 1 ug was reverse transcribed with random hexamers. Multiplex immunoSEQ PCR targeted 54 Vbeta and 13 Jbeta TCR beta segments. A single record per CDR3 protein comes from TCRdb applying MiXCR to the immunoSEQ multiplex PCR reads. The table lists 200,000 to 300,000 distinct CDR3 sequences, 90% to 96% of them singletons. The chain employs TRBV20-1 and TRBJ2-1, with no clear D. Material for sequencing was CD4+ T cells from PBMCs. The receptor was derived from a human donor with Susac syndrome. CDR3 nucleotide sequence: TGCAGTGCCGCAAGGCCACCAATGTACAATGAGCAGTTCTTC. Amino acids: CSAARPPMYNEQFF.